One and the same sample provided the 10 T cell receptor beta chains below, sequenced in a study of blood T cell repertoires in COVID-19. Profiling relied on immunoSEQ multiplex PCR, and the TCRdb table lists in-frame clones only, not all of them. In the table there are around 160,000 clones, about 86% of which are singletons. Sample: peripheral blood. These receptor sequences come from a woman between 65 and 79 years old with COVID-19, enrolled during active disease.

The DNA of the CDR3 is TGTGCCACCAGCCCTCGGACAGGGGGAGGAAACACCATATATTTT. The encoded protein is CATSPRTGGGNTIYF. This chain uses TRBV15 with TRBJ1-3; 10 bases align to TRBD1. J lost 4 bases, V lost 5 bases, and 5 bases had no gene match. The germline CDR1 and CDR2 sequences are LNHNV and YYDKDF (reference sequence). CDR3 length equals 15 residues.

The chain has TRBV2 and TRBJ1-6, with a tentative D call TRBD1 (5 bases). This CDR3 has 14 amino acids. Between the trimmed V and J ends, which lost 6 bases and 7 bases, there was a span of 13 bases. Germline CDR1 reads SNHLY; CDR2 reads FYNNEI. The CDR3 here is CASSGGIWNSPLHF. The CDR3 DNA reads TGTGCCAGCAGCGGGGGGATCTGGAATTCACCCCTCCACTTT.

The chain couples TRBV28 to TRBJ2-5, with 7 bases fitting TRBD1. V lost 3 bases to trimming and J lost 6 bases; unmatched junction nucleotides: 1. The germline gives CDR1 MDHEN, CDR2 SYDVKM. The CDR3 has 12 residues. Here the CDR3 reads CASSLTGKTQYF. CDR3 sequence (DNA): TGTGCCAGCAGTTTGACAGGGAAGACCCAGTACTTC.

The rearrangement uses TRBV6-1 and TRBJ1-2; D may be TRBD1 (5 bases). The V and J ends lost 6 bases and 10 bases respectively, with 15 bases between them. CDR1 is MNHNS, CDR2 SASEGT, per germline. This CDR3 is 12 amino acids long. For the CDR3, the DNA is TGTGCCAGCAGCCAGGGCCCGGGACTCTACACCTTC. Encoded protein: CASSQGPGLYTF.

The rearrangement uses TRBV7-8 and TRBJ1-3; weak D call: TRBD1 (5 bases). V gave up 4 bases and J gave up 4 bases, with 17 bases separating them. The CDR3 is made up of 16 amino acids. Germline V lookup: CDR1 SGHVS, CDR2 FQNEAQ. CDR3 region: CASSSPGGGYGNTIYF. The CDR3, as DNA: TGTGCCAGCAGCTCCCCCGGCGGGGGGTACGGAAACACCATATATTTT.

This clone was counted only a few times. V is TRBV29-1 and J is TRBJ1-1; TRBD1 aligns across 7 bases. This CDR3 spans 13 amino acids. The V segment lost 6 bases and the J segment 3 bases; nucleotides outside the gene matches: 7. Looked up from germline, CDR1 is SQVTM and CDR2 is ANQGSEA. The chain's CDR3 is CSVTRQGDTEAFF. The CDR3, as DNA: TGCAGCGTGACACGCCAGGGGGACACTGAAGCTTTCTTT.

The V call is TRBV5-1, the J call TRBJ1-1; D gene unclear. V lost 0 bases and J 1 base, leaving 7 bases between the germline ends. The germline CDR1 and CDR2 sequences are SGHRS and YFSETQ. The CDR3 contains 14 residues. The CDR3 sequence: CASSLEPENTEAFF. DNA for the CDR3: TGCGCCAGCAGCTTGGAACCAGAGAACACTGAAGCTTTCTTT.

V gene TRBV29-1 combines with J gene TRBJ2-7; D might be TRBD1 (5 bases). Germline V CDR1 and CDR2: SQVTM, ANQGSEA. Trimming took 6 bases from V and 3 from J, leaving 30 bases between them. The CDR3 extends over 18 amino acids. CDR3 in DNA: TGCAGCGTCTTGAGTGCCCATCCAAGACAGAAAGTCCGCTACGAGCAGTACTTC. This codes for CSVLSAHPRQKVRYEQYF.

The chain links TRBV2 to TRBJ1-6; perhaps TRBD1 as D (5 bases). CDR1 and CDR2 (germline): SNHLY, FYNNEI. The V end lost 8 bases, the J end lost 7 bases, and 12 bases lay between the germline ends. This CDR3 is 13 amino acids long. The CDR3 loop reads CASADQGNSPLHF. CDR3 sequence (DNA): TGTGCCAGCGCCGACCAGGGAAATTCACCCCTCCACTTT.

This chain connects TRBV19 to TRBJ1-4; TRBD1 might be the D (6 bases). Germline CDR1 reads LNHDA; CDR2 reads SQIVND (reference sequence). The ends were cut back, 6 bases at V and 8 bases at J, with 16 bases in the middle. The CDR3 is 14 amino acids. CDR3 coding DNA: TGTGCCAGTAGCTTACAGGGTATGGACGAAAAACTGTTTTTT. Encoded protein: CASSLQGMDEKLFF.